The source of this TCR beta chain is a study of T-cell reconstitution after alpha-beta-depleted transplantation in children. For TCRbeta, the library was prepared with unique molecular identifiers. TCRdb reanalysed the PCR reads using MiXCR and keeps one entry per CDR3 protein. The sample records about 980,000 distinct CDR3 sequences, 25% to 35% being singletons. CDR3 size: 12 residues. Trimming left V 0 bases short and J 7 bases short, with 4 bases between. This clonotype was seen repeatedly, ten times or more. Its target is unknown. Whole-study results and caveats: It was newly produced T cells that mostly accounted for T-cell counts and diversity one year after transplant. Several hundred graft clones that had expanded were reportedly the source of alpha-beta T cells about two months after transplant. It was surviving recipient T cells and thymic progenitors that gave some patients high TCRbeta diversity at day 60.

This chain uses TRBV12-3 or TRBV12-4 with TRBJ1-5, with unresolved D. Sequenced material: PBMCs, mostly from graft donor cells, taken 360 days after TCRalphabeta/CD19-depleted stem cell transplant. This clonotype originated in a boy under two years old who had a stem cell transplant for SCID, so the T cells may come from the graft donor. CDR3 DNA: TGTGCCAGCAGTTTAGCGGGGCAGCCCCAGCATTTT. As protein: CASSLAGQPQHF.